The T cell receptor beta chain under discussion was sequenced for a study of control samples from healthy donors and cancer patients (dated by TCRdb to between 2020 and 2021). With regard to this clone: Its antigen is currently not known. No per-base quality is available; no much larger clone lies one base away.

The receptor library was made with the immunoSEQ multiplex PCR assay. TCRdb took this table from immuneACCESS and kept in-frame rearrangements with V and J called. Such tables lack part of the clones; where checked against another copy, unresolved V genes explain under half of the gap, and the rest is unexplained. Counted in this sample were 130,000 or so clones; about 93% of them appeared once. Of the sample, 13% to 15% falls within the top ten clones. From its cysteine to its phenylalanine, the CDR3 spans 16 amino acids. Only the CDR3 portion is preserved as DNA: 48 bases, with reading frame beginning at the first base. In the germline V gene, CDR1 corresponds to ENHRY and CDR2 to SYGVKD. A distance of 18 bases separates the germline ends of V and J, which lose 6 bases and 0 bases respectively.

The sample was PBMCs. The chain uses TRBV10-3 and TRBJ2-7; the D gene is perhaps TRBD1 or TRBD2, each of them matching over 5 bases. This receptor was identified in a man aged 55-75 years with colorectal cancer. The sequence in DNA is TGTGCCATCAGGGGGAGCGAGGGGCCCAGCTCCTACGAGCAGTACTTC. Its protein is CAIRGSEGPSSYEQYF.